The next 3 T cell receptor beta chains were all read from a single sample in a study of T cells in Graves' hyperthyroidism and ophthalmopathy. Regions amplified from RNA transcripts were the TCR beta CDR3 regions. Initially, a first-round RT-PCR of the TCR CDR3 employed the HTBI primer set. Via MiXCR, TCRdb re-called the multiplex PCR reads, giving one row per CDR3 protein. The data contain about 420,000 distinct CDR3 sequences, approximately 15% of them singletons. Sequenced material: blood. These receptors were collected from a woman under 30 with Graves' hyperthyroidism.

This clonotype was recorded many times. The gene calls are TRBV11-3 and TRBJ2-7; TRBD1 matches at 9 bases. The CDR3 loop spans 15 amino acids. Germline-derived CDR1 and CDR2 are SGHNT and YENEEA. The V segment lost 5 bases and the J segment 3 bases; nucleotides outside the gene matches: 8. CDR3 protein: CASSVGQGPNYEQYF. CDR3 nucleotides: TGTGCCAGCAGCGTCGGACAGGGGCCGAACTACGAGCAGTACTTC.

In its sample, this clonotype was seen a few times. The V gene is TRBV25-1, the J gene TRBJ1-4; D call uncertain. Germline-derived CDR1 and CDR2 are MGHDK and SYGVNS. Trimming left V 3 bases short and J 7 bases short, with 15 bases between. This CDR3 comprises 15 residues. CDR3 sequence (DNA): TGTGCCAGCAGTGAGTCAACTGAGTACCTTGAAAAACTGTTTTTT. It encodes CASSESTEYLEKLFF. Full variable domain (rest looked up from reference TRBV25-1 and TRBJ1-4): EADIYQTPRYLVIGTGKKITLECSQTMGHDKMYWYQQDPGMELHLIHYSYGVNSTEKGDLSSESTVSRIRTEHFPLTLESARPSHTSQYLCASSESTEYLEKLFFGSGTQLSVL.

The rearrangement joins TRBV28 to TRBJ1-5; D is unclear. The CDR3 runs to 12 residues. V lost 8 bases and J lost 0, with 5 bases in between. CDR1 MDHEN and CDR2 SYDVKM come from the germline V gene. CDR3 DNA sequence: TGTGCCAGCGCCAGTAGCAATCAGCCCCAGCATTTT. Protein sequence: CASASSNQPQHF.